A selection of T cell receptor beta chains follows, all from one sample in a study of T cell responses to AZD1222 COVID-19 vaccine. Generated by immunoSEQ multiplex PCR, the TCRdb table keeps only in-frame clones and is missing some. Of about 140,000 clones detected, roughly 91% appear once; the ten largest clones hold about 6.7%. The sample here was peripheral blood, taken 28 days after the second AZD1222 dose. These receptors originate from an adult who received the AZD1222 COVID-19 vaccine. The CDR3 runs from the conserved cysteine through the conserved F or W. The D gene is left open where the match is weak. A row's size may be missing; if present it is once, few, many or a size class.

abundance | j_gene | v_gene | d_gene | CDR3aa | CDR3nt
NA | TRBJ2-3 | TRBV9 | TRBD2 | CASSSGLAGDSDTQYF | TGTGCCAGCAGCTCGGGACTAGCGGGAGATTCTGATACGCAGTATTTT
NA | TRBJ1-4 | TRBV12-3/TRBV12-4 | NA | CASSLEYVEKLFF | TGTGCCAGCAGTTTAGAGTATGTAGAAAAACTGTTTTTT
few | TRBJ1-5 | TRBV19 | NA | CASSRNSNQPQHF | TGTGCCAGTAGTAGGAATAGCAATCAGCCCCAGCATTTT
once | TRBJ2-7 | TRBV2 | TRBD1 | CASSSMGTGRYSYEQYF | TGTGCCAGCAGTTCAATGGGGACAGGACGCTACTCCTACGAGCAGTACTTC
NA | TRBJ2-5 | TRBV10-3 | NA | CAISGRYETQYF | TGTGCCATCAGTGGTCGGTACGAGACCCAGTACTTC
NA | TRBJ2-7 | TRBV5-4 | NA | CASSLEGWHHEQYF | TGTGCCAGCAGCTTAGAGGGTTGGCATCACGAGCAGTACTTC
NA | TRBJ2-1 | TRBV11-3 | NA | CASSLGFTRLDNEQFF | TGTGCCAGCAGCTTAGGGTTCACCCGGCTGGACAATGAGCAGTTCTTC
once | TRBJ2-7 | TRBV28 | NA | CASSFGTQVYEQYF | TGTGCCAGCAGTTTCGGAACACAGGTTTACGAGCAGTACTTC
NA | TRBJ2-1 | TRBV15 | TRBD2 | CATSSGLDYRNEQFF | TGTGCCACCAGCAGTGGACTAGACTACCGCAATGAGCAGTTCTTC
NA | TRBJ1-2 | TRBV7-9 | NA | CASSLAEGGTYGYTF | TGTGCCAGCAGCTTAGCGGAGGGCGGGACCTATGGCTACACCTTC
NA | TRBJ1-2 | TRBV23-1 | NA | CASSGNGYTF | TGCGCCAGCAGTGGGAATGGCTACACCTTC
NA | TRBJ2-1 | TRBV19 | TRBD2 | CASRKTSGGYNEQFF | TGTGCCAGTAGGAAGACTAGCGGGGGCTACAATGAGCAGTTCTTC
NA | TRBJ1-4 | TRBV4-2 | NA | CASSREGRGTTNEKLFF | TGTGCCAGCAGCCGGGAAGGACGAGGGACAACTAATGAAAAACTGTTTTTT
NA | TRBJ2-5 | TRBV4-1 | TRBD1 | CASSQTGRLQETQYF | TGCGCCAGCAGCCAGACAGGGCGGCTCCAAGAGACCCAGTACTTC
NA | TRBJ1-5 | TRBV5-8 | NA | CASSLTGPSEPQHF | TGTGCCAGCAGCTTGACAGGCCCTAGTGAGCCCCAGCATTTT
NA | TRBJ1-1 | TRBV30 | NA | CAWRASPTSKTEAFF | TGTGCCTGGAGGGCATCTCCTACGTCCAAAACTGAAGCTTTCTTT
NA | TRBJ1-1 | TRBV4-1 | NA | CASSRGNTEAFF | TGCGCCAGCAGCAGGGGAAACACTGAAGCTTTCTTT
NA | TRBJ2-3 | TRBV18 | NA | CASSRDSSETQYF | TGTGCCAGCTCGCGCGACAGTTCGGAGACGCAGTATTTT
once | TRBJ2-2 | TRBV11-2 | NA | CASSLDEDRGELFF | TGTGCCAGCAGCTTAGACGAGGACCGCGGGGAGCTGTTTTTT